Shown below are 3 T cell receptor beta chains from a single sample sequenced in a study of blood T cell repertoires in COVID-19. Libraries were prepared by immunoSEQ multiplex PCR; TCRdb keeps only in-frame clonotypes and omits some of them. The sample lists 180,000 or so clones, roughly 89% seen once, with 1.6% in the top ten. Source material: peripheral blood. The receptors come from a woman between 45 and 60 years old with acute or convalescent COVID-19.

This sequence joins TRBV18 and TRBJ2-1; D remains unclear. The V gene lost 4 bases and the J gene lost 0 bases, with 7 bases spanning the gap. Germline V lookup: CDR1 KGHSH, CDR2 LQKENI. The CDR3 loop spans 14 amino acids. CDR3 in DNA: TGTGCCAGCTCACGAAGGAGCTCCTACAATGAGCAGTTCTTC. Its translation: CASSRRSSYNEQFF.

The rearrangement joins TRBV6-5 to TRBJ2-1, with 9 bases fitting TRBD2. Germline V gives CDR1 MNHEY, CDR2 SVGAGI. V gave up 6 bases and J gave up 4 bases; unmatched junction bases: 7. The CDR3 is 15 residues long. CDR3 sequence reads: CASRRGGGPYNEQFF. CDR3 sequence (DNA): TGTGCCAGCAGGCGGGGGGGCGGGCCGTACAATGAGCAGTTCTTC.

This clone was observed a handful of times. This sequence joins TRBV5-1 and TRBJ2-5, with 9 nucleotides matching TRBD1. J lost 3 bases, V lost 1 base, and 7 bases had no gene match. Looked up from germline, CDR1 is SGHRS and CDR2 is YFSETQ. CDR3 length: 16 residues. The CDR3 loop reads CASSLSGTGREETQYF. The DNA for the CDR3 is TGCGCCAGCAGCTTGTCGGGGACAGGGAGGGAAGAGACCCAGTACTTC.